This T cell receptor (beta chain) is from a study of blood T cell repertoires in COVID-19. Study details: Samples taken during acute and convalescent COVID-19 were collected in the United States, Italy and Spain. T cells, B-cell-depleted T cells, or PBMCs provided the cDNA or gDNA that served as material.

The CDR3 spans 13 residues. V lost 4 bases and J 0 bases, leaving 6 bases between the germline ends. Germline loops: CDR1 SQVTM, CDR2 ANQGSEA. In the authors' workflow: Researchers report that nucleated cell counts were estimated from reference gene primer amplification. Here immunoSEQ multiplex PCR was the method, and the copy in TCRdb shows in-frame clones only, minus some. Clonal size and the V and J genes are those of that table, whereas D and trimming came from the DNA. The data contain nearly 110,000 clones, 60% to 80% of them singletons. The sequence was obtained from a human donor with acute or convalescent COVID-19. The donor label of this sample is uncertain. V gene TRBV29-1 combines with J gene TRBJ2-2; maybe TRBD1 (6 bases). The specimen sequenced was peripheral blood. The CDR3 loop reads CSVGQANTGELFF. The CDR3 DNA reads TGCAGCGTTGGACAGGCGAACACCGGGGAGCTGTTTTTT.